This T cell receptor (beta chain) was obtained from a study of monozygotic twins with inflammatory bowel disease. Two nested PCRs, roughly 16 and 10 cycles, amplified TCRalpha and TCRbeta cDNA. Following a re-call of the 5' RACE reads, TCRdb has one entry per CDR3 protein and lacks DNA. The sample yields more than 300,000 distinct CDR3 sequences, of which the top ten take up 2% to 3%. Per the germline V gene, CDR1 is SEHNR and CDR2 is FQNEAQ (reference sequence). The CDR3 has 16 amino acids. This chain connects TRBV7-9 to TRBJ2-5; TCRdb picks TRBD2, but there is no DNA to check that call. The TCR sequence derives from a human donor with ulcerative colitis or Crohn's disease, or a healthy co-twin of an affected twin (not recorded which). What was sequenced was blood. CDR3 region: CTSSFPSDKRQETQYF.